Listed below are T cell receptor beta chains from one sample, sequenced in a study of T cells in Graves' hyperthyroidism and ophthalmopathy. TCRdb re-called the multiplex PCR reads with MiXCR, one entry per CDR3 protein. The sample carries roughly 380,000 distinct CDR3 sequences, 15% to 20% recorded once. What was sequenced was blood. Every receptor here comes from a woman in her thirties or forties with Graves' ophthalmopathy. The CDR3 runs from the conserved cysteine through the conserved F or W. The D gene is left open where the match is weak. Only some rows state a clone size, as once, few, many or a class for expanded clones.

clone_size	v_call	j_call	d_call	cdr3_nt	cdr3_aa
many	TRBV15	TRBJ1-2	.	TGTGCCACCAGCCCCCGCGTCGGGTCAGGCTACACCTTC	CATSPRVGSGYTF
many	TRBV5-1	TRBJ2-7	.	TGCGCCAGCAGCTTAACCGGGACTCCGGTATCCTACGAGCAGTACTTC	CASSLTGTPVSYEQYF
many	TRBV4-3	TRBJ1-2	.	TGCGCCAGCAGCCAAGGCCCGGACACAGAATATGGCTACACCTTC	CASSQGPDTEYGYTF
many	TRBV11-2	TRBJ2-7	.	TGTGCCAGCAGCCAGGCACTAGAAGTGCAGTACTTC	CASSQALEVQYF
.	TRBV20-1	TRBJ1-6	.	TGCAGTGCCAAGAGGGACGGAGAGACCCAGTACTTT	CSAKRDGETQYF
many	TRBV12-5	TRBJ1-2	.	TGTGCTAGTGGTCGGACAGCTTCTAACTATGGCTACACCTTC	CASGRTASNYGYTF
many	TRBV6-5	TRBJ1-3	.	TGTGCCAGCAGTTACTCGATGGGAAATGCAAACACCATATATTTT	CASSYSMGNANTIYF
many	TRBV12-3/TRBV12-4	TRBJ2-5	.	TGTGCCAGCAGTTTCGCCACGGACGCGGAGACCCAGTACTTC	CASSFATDAETQYF
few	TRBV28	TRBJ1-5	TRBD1	TGTGCCAGCAGTTTATTAGGGACAGGGTCTTTTCAGCCCCAGCATTTT	CASSLLGTGSFQPQHF
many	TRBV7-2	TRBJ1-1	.	TGTGCCAGCAGCCAATTAAAAGGGGAGGGGCCAGCTTTCTTT	CASSQLKGEGPAFF
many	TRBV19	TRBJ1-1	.	TGTGCCAGTAGTATAACTGGGCGGAACACTGAAGCTTTCTTT	CASSITGRNTEAFF
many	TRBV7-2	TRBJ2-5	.	TGTGCCAGCAGCTTAGCGACTTTGGCAGCAGAGTATGGGACCCAGTACTTC	CASSLATLAAEYGTQYF
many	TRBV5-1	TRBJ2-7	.	TGCGCCAGCAGCTTTCGAGTGATGGGCGAGCAGTACTTC	CASSFRVMGEQYF
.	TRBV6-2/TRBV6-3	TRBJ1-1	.	TGTGCCAGCAGTTACGCAGGGAGTAACACTGAAGCTTTCTTT	CASSYAGSNTEAFF
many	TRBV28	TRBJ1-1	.	TGTGCCAGCAGTTTTGCCGAAGTTTACACTGAAGCTTTCTTT	CASSFAEVYTEAFF
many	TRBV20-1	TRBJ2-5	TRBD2	TGCAGTGCTAGAGGCCGAGCGGGAGGCCAAGAGACCCAGTACTTC	CSARGRAGGQETQYF